Following are 31 T cell receptor beta chains from one sample sequenced in a study of cytomegalovirus exposure and HLA in healthy donors. 13 Jbeta primers and 60 Vbeta primers were used for the PCR. TCRdb keeps only in-frame clones here, not all; method: immunoSEQ multiplex PCR. The listing records 70,000 to 100,000 clones. Sequencing was done on a sample of PBMCs. The receptors were sampled from a girl under 18 in good health and CMV-seropositive.

This chain uses TRBV6-5 with TRBJ1-1; possibly TRBD1 for D (6 bases). This CDR3 spans 15 amino acids. Trimming removed 6 bases from V and 2 bases from J, with 16 bases in between. CDR1 and CDR2 from the germline V gene are MNHEY and SVGAGI. As DNA, the CDR3 is TGTGCCAGCAGCCAACACAGGGACACCAACACTGAAGCTTTCTTT. It is translated as CASSQHRDTNTEAFF.

The chain couples TRBV2 to TRBJ1-2, with 7 bases matching TRBD1. This CDR3 has 13 amino acids. CDR1 is SNHLY, CDR2 FYNNEI, per germline. Losses at the gene ends were 6 bases for V and 1 base for J; bases not matched to a gene: 2. The CDR3 sequence is CASRRDSNYGYTF. CDR3 in DNA: TGTGCCAGCAGGAGGGACAGTAACTATGGCTACACCTTC.

The V gene is TRBV5-4, the J gene TRBJ2-1; 9 bases are a match to TRBD2. The ends lost 5 bases at V and 5 bases at J; junction bases unmatched: 11. Germline CDR1 SGHNT, CDR2 YYREEE (reference sequence). CDR3 length equals 16 residues. CDR3 DNA sequence: TGTGCCAGCAGTATTCAGCGGGGGGCTGCTAACAATGAGCAGTTCTTC. Translating it yields CASSIQRGAANNEQFF.

This rearrangement joins TRBV5-6 to TRBJ2-7; D may be TRBD2 (6 bases). Germline values: CDR1 SGHDT, CDR2 YYEEEE. There are 14 residues in the CDR3. V gave up 4 bases and J gave up 4 bases, with 15 bases separating them. The CDR3 DNA reads TGTGCCAGCAGCCGCGGGACGGAGATTTACGAGCAGTACTTC. This gives the protein CASSRGTEIYEQYF. Supplemented by reference TRBV5-6 and TRBJ2-7, the full variable domain reads DAGVTQSPTHLIKTRGQQVTLRCSPKSGHDTVSWYQQALGQGPQFIFQYYEEEERQRGNFPDRFSGHQFPNYSSELNVNALLLGDSALYLCASSRGTEIYEQYFGPGTRLTVT.

CDR3 coding DNA: TGTGCCAGCGCAAGGAGCGAGACCTACGAGCAGTACTTC. It codes for CASARSETYEQYF. The chain links TRBV6-5 to TRBJ2-7; D call uncertain. Trimming removed 8 bases from V and 2 bases from J, with 13 bases in between. Germline assignment: CDR1 MNHEY and CDR2 SVGAGI. The CDR3 is 13 residues long.

The chain couples TRBV19 to TRBJ2-7; tentatively, D is TRBD1 (6 bases). V gave up 5 bases and J gave up 0 bases, with 14 bases separating them. The CDR3 is 15 amino acids. CDR1 LNHDA and CDR2 SQIVND come from the germline V gene (reference sequence). The CDR3 region is CASSPTGDYSYEQYF. Here the CDR3 DNA reads TGTGCCAGTAGTCCGACAGGAGACTACTCCTACGAGCAGTACTTC.

The chain is built from TRBV9 and TRBJ2-1; D gene ambiguous. Trimming took off 0 bases at V and 5 bases at J, with 12 bases between the two ends. The length of the CDR3 is 15 residues. Per germline, CDR1 SGDLS and CDR2 YYNGEE. The CDR3 loop reads CASSVGPNPDNEQFF. Written as DNA, the CDR3 is TGTGCCAGCAGCGTAGGGCCAAATCCTGACAATGAGCAGTTCTTC.

V usage is TRBV29-1 and J usage is TRBJ2-1; TRBD1 matches 9 bases. The V segment lost 3 bases and the J segment 7 bases; nucleotides outside the gene matches: 4. Germline V gene sequence: CDR1 SQVTM, CDR2 ANQGSEA. This CDR3 spans 13 amino acids. In DNA form, the CDR3 reads TGCAGCGTTGAGGGACAGGGTGTTAATGAGCAGTTCTTC. Encoded protein: CSVEGQGVNEQFF.

The J gene is TRBJ2-3, the V gene TRBV7-2, with D possibly TRBD2 on 7 matching bases. Germline assignment: CDR1 SGHTA and CDR2 FQGNSA. V was shortened by 5 bases and J by 5 bases, with 17 bases between the two germline ends. This CDR3 spans 15 amino acids. CDR3 in amino acids: CASSQDGGRGDTQYF. The CDR3 DNA is TGTGCCAGCAGCCAAGACGGGGGGCGGGGAGATACGCAGTATTTT. Together with reference TRBV7-2 and TRBJ2-3, the CDR3 gives the full variable domain: GAGVSQSPSNKVTEKGKDVELRCDPISGHTALYWYRQSLGQGLEFLIYFQGNSAPDKSGLPSDRFSAERTGGSVSTLTIQRTQQEDSAVYLCASSQDGGRGDTQYFGPGTRLTVL.

Here the CDR3 reads CASSQGPGGTYEQYF. The CDR3 nucleotides read TGCGCCAGCAGCCAAGGCCCAGGGGGTACGTACGAGCAGTACTTC. The chain employs TRBV4-1 and TRBJ2-7; 7 bases fit TRBD1. Trimming at V came to 1 base and at J to 4 bases, leaving 7 bases not matched to a gene. Germline CDR1 is MGHRA and CDR2 is YSYEKL. This CDR3 spans 15 amino acids.

J is TRBJ2-3 and V is TRBV29-1; unclear D gene. The CDR3 runs to 17 residues. Germline CDR1 and CDR2: SQVTM and ANQGSEA. V was shortened by 4 bases and J by 4 bases, with 24 bases between the two germline ends. The CDR3 loop is CSVVLYLSEQVPDTQYF. CDR3 DNA: TGCAGCGTTGTTCTATACCTCTCAGAGCAGGTCCCAGATACGCAGTATTTT.

About this clone: In the same sample, other DNA sequences code for this CDR3. This chain uses TRBV5-6 with TRBJ1-6; 8 positions agree with TRBD1. Germline CDR1 SGHDT, CDR2 YYEEEE. V dropped 4 bases and J dropped 7; count of bases not matched to a gene: 7. The length of the CDR3 is 15 residues. The CDR3 DNA reads as TGTGCCAGCAGCGGGCGGACAGGGTGGAATTCACCCCTCCACTTT. Encoded protein: CASSGRTGWNSPLHF.

The gene calls are TRBV6-1 and TRBJ2-5; D may be TRBD2 (5 bases). The CDR3 sequence is 12 residues long. The V gene's germline CDR1 is MNHNS and CDR2 SASEGT. V lost 4 bases to trimming and J lost 4 bases, with 7 bases between them. CDR3 loop: CASSVGVETQYF. In DNA form, the CDR3 reads TGTGCCAGCAGTGTCGGGGTAGAGACCCAGTACTTC.

V gene TRBV5-1 combines with J gene TRBJ1-2, with 7 positions matching TRBD1. Looked up from germline, CDR1 is SGHRS and CDR2 is YFSETQ. The CDR3 is made up of 14 amino acids. Trimming at V came to 2 bases and at J to 4 bases, leaving 5 bases not matched to a gene. Here the CDR3 reads CASSFGGQVYGYTF. The CDR3 bases are TGCGCCAGCAGCTTTGGCGGACAGGTCTATGGCTACACCTTC.

The chain recombines TRBV5-1 with TRBJ1-2; 9 nucleotides agree with TRBD1. Germline V gene data show CDR1 as SGHRS and CDR2 as YFSETQ. With V trimmed by 0 bases and J by 10 bases, 4 bases remained unmatched. CDR3 length: 13 amino acids. The CDR3 DNA follows: TGCGCCAGCAGCTTGGGGGGACAGGGTCACTACACCTTC. Protein: CASSLGGQGHYTF. Variable domain in full (rest from reference TRBV5-1 and TRBJ1-2): KAGVTQTPRYLIKTRGQQVTLSCSPISGHRSVSWYQQTPGQGLQFLFEYFSETQRNKGNFPGRFSGRQFSNSRSEMNVSTLELGDSALYLCASSLGGQGHYTFGSGTRLTVV.

The genes are TRBV30 and TRBJ1-2, with D possibly TRBD1 on 5 matching bases. The CDR3 loop spans 11 amino acids. Germline CDR1 and CDR2: GTSNPN and SVGIG (reference sequence). Between the trimmed V and J ends, which lost 5 bases and 13 bases, there was a span of 17 bases. CDR3 nucleotide sequence: TGTGCCTGGGAAATCTCAGGGCATCCCACCTTC. Protein sequence: CAWEISGHPTF.

The rearrangement links TRBV19 to TRBJ1-1, with TRBD1 matching 7 bases. The CDR3 covers 13 residues. The germline CDR1 and CDR2 sequences are LNHDA and SQIVND (reference sequence). With 11 bases clipped from V and 1 base from J, the junction kept 7 bases outside the gene matches. CDR3 region: CASRGQWNTEAFF. The CDR3 DNA reads as TGTGCCTCTAGGGGACAGTGGAACACTGAAGCTTTCTTT.

This chain connects TRBV5-1 to TRBJ1-2; tentatively, D is TRBD1 (6 bases). Trimming cost V 3 bases and J 0 bases, with 12 bases left between them. The germline gives CDR1 SGHRS, CDR2 YFSETQ. CDR3 size: 15 residues. The CDR3 DNA reads TGCGCCAGCAGCTGGGGGCAAAATCCTAACTATGGCTACACCTTC. Its protein is CASSWGQNPNYGYTF.

The V gene is TRBV10-3, the J gene TRBJ1-1; D may be TRBD1 (5 bases). The CDR3 consists of 14 residues. Trimming shortened V by 6 bases and J by 3 bases, and 14 bases separated the two germline ends. Looked up from germline, CDR1 is ENHRY and CDR2 is SYGVKD. The DNA for the CDR3 is TGTGCCATCAGAACGGGACTCCGGGACACTGAAGCTTTCTTT. This sequence encodes CAIRTGLRDTEAFF.

This chain links TRBV6-5 with TRBJ2-7; 7 bases agree with TRBD2. The CDR3 has 15 amino acids. Germline V lookup: CDR1 MNHEY, CDR2 SVGAGI. V was pared by 0 bases and J by 2 bases, with 4 bases of the junction left unmatched. CDR3 nucleotide sequence: TGTGCCAGCAGTTACTCGGCTAGCGGCGCCTACGAGCAGTACTTC. It encodes CASSYSASGAYEQYF.

The chain joins TRBV4-3 to TRBJ1-2, with D maybe TRBD1 (5 bases). Germline V lookup: CDR1 LGHNA, CDR2 YSLEER. CDR3 size: 18 residues. Deletions cut 0 bases from V and 4 bases from J, with 21 bases between. The CDR3 loop reads CASSQEGIAGRDVYGYTF. The DNA for the CDR3 is TGCGCCAGCAGCCAAGAAGGGATAGCGGGGCGCGACGTCTATGGCTACACCTTC.

Here the CDR3 reads CASSAAEEQYV. The CDR3 DNA sequence: TGTGCCAGCAGTGCTGCGGAAGAGCAGTACGTC. V and J are TRBV2 and TRBJ2-7; D is undetermined. Germline CDR1 and CDR2: SNHLY and FYNNEI. The CDR3 contains 11 residues. V was pared by 4 bases and J by 7 bases, with 8 bases between.

Here the CDR3 reads CASSQTGGSYEQYF. The CDR3 DNA sequence: TGCGCCAGCAGCCAAACCGGCGGGAGCTACGAGCAGTACTTC. The chain has TRBV4-1 and TRBJ2-7, with 7 bases that match TRBD2. Per the germline V gene, CDR1 is MGHRA and CDR2 is YSYEKL. This CDR3 is 14 amino acids long. Germline trimming cut 2 bases from V and 3 bases from J; bases unmatched to any gene: 4.

The chain combines TRBV7-2 with TRBJ1-2; 9 bases map to TRBD1. After removal of 5 bases from V and 8 bases from J, the junction contained 3 bases not matched to a gene. The germline CDR1 and CDR2 sequences are SGHTA and FQGNSA. The CDR3 runs to 12 residues. DNA for the CDR3: TGTGCCAGCAGCCCGACAGGGGGAGGCTACACCTTC. Protein sequence: CASSPTGGGYTF.

The chain is built from TRBV11-3 and TRBJ1-1; D might be TRBD1 (6 bases). The CDR3 covers 13 residues. The germline CDR1 and CDR2 sequences are SGHNT and YENEEA. V dropped 5 bases and J dropped 8 bases, with 15 bases sitting between them. CDR3 amino acids: CASSRTGITEAFF. The CDR3 coding sequence is TGTGCCAGCAGCCGTACAGGGATTACCGAAGCTTTCTTT.

This rearrangement joins TRBV5-4 to TRBJ2-2; 10 nucleotides agree with TRBD2. V shed 0 bases, J shed 4 bases, and the junction held 3 bases outside the gene matches. The CDR3 runs to 16 residues. Germline V lookup: CDR1 SGHNT, CDR2 YYREEE (reference sequence). The CDR3 coding sequence is TGTGCCAGCAGCTTGGTGTTAGCGGGGGGCACCGGGGAGCTGTTTTTT. Amino acid sequence: CASSLVLAGGTGELFF.

The chain recombines TRBV11-3 with TRBJ1-3; D unclear. Germline lookup yields CDR1 SGHNT and CDR2 YENEEA. This CDR3 has 13 residues. The V gene lost 5 bases and the J gene lost 4 bases, with 9 bases spanning the gap. The CDR3 DNA reads TGTGCCAGCAGCCTCCCGGGGGGAAACACCATATATTTT. Translation gives CASSLPGGNTIYF.

This chain connects TRBV19 to TRBJ1-2, with unresolved D. Germline CDR1 and CDR2: LNHDA and SQIVND (reference sequence). V shed 3 bases and J shed 6 bases, with 5 bases lying between them. The CDR3 sequence is 11 residues long. The CDR3 region is CASSIADGYTF. The DNA for the CDR3 is TGTGCCAGTAGTATCGCGGATGGCTACACCTTC.

The chain joins TRBV2 to TRBJ1-5, with D tentatively TRBD1 (5 bases). The CDR3 has 13 amino acids. Germline values: CDR1 SNHLY, CDR2 FYNNEI. Trimming left V 2 bases short and J 7 bases short, with 9 bases between. The DNA for the CDR3 is TGTGCCAGCAGTGAACACAGGCTACAGCCCCAGCATTTT. It translates to CASSEHRLQPQHF.

The V gene is TRBV5-6, the J gene TRBJ2-1, with 8 positions matching TRBD1. Looked up from germline, CDR1 is SGHDT and CDR2 is YYEEEE. Trimming cost V 3 bases and J 6 bases; bases outside gene matches: 8. CDR3 length equals 15 residues. The chain's CDR3 is CASSSDTGQGNEQFF. CDR3 nucleotides: TGTGCCAGCAGCTCCGACACAGGACAGGGCAATGAGCAGTTCTTC.

The rearrangement links TRBV11-2 to TRBJ2-1; TRBD2 matches at 7 bases. The CDR3 sequence is 15 residues long. Germline CDR1 and CDR2: SGHAT and FQNNGV. V lost 3 bases to trimming and J lost 4 bases; unmatched junction nucleotides: 6. As DNA, the CDR3 is TGTGCCAGCAGCTTTTCGGGGGGAGTGTACAATGAGCAGTTCTTC. It translates to CASSFSGGVYNEQFF.